The clone carrying this T cell receptor beta chain was recorded many times. The antigen remains unidentified. This CDR3 is built from 15 residues. Germline V gene sequence: CDR1 SGHVS, CDR2 FQNEAQ. V was pared by 5 bases and J by 3 bases, with 5 bases of the junction left unmatched. TCRdb re-analysed the RT-PCR reads in MiXCR, keeping a single row per CDR3 protein. Among 650,000 to 700,000 distinct CDR3 sequences, 15% to 18% were seen once, and the ten largest hold around 10%. This record belongs to a study of response to subunit inactivated influenza vaccine. Findings of the study overall: There was a suggestion from the authors that each seasonal influenza vaccination recruits few new T cells.

This receptor was identified in a man in his fifties who received an inactivated influenza vaccine. The source material was PBMCs from blood, sampled 11 to 12 days after vaccination. The J gene is TRBJ2-1, the V gene TRBV7-8, with 9 bases matching TRBD1. CDR3: CASSRRDRDYNEQFF. The DNA of the CDR3 is TGTGCCAGCAGCCGTCGGGACAGGGACTACAATGAGCAGTTCTTC.